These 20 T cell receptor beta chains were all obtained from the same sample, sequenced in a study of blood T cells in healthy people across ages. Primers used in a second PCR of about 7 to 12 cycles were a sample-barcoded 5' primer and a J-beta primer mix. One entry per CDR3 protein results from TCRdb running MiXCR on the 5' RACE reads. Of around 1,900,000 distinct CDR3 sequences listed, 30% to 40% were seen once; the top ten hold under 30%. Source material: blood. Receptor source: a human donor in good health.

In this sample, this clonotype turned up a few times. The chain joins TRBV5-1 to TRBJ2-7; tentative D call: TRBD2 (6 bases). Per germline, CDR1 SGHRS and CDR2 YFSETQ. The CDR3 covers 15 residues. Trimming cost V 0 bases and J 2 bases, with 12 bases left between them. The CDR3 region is CASSLAGDGTYEQYF. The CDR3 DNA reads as TGCGCCAGCAGCTTGGCGGGGGACGGAACCTACGAGCAGTACTTC. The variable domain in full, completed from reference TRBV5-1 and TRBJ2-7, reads KAGVTQTPRYLIKTRGQQVTLSCSPISGHRSVSWYQQTPGQGLQFLFEYFSETQRNKGNFPGRFSGRQFSNSRSEMNVSTLELGDSALYLCASSLAGDGTYEQYFGPGTRLTVT.

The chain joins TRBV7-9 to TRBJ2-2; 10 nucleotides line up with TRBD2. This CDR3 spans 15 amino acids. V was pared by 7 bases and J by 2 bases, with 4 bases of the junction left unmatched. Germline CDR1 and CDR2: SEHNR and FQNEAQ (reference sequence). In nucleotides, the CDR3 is TGTGCCAGCATCCTAGCGGGGGTCAACACCGGGGAGCTGTTTTTT. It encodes CASILAGVNTGELFF.

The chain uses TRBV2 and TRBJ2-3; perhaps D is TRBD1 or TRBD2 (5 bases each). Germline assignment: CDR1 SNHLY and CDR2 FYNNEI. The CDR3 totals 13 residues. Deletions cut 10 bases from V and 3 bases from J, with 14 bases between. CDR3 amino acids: CATSGGHTDTQYF. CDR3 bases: TGTGCCACCTCAGGAGGACATACAGATACGCAGTATTTT.

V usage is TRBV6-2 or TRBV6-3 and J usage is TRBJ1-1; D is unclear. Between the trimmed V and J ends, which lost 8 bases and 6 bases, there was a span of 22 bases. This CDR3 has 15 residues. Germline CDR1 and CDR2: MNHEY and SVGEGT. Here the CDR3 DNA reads TGTGCCAGCCGGGCAATCGATATTAGTAGAGCTGAAGCTTTCTTT. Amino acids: CASRAIDISRAEAFF.

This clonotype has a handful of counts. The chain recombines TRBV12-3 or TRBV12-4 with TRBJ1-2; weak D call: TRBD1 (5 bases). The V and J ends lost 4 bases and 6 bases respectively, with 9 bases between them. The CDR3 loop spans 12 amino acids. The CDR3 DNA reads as TGTGCCAGCAGTTCGACAGACCATGGCTACACCTTC. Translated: CASSSTDHGYTF.

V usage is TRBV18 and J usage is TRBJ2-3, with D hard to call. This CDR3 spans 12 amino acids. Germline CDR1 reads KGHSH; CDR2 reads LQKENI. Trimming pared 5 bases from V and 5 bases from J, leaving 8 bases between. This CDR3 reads CASSSTEDTQYF. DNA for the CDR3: TGTGCCAGCTCATCAACTGAAGATACGCAGTATTTT.

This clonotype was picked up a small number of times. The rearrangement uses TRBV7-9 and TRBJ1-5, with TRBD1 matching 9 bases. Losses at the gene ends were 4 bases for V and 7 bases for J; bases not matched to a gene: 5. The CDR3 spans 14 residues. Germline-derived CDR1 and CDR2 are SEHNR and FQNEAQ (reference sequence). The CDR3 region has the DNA TGTGCCAGCAGCTCCCGGGACAGGGAACAGCCCCAGCATTTT. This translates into CASSSRDREQPQHF.

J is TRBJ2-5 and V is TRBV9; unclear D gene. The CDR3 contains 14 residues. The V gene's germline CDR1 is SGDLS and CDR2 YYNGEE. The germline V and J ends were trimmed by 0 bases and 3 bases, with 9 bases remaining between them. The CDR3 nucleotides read TGTGCCAGCAGCGTAGGGGCAGCGAAAGAGACCCAGTACTTC. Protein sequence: CASSVGAAKETQYF. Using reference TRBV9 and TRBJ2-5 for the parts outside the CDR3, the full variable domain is DSGVTQTPKHLITATGQRVTLRCSPRSGDLSVYWYQQSLDQGLQFLIQYYNGEERAKGNILERFSAQQFPDLHSELNLSSLELGDSALYFCASSVGAAKETQYFGPGTRLLVL.

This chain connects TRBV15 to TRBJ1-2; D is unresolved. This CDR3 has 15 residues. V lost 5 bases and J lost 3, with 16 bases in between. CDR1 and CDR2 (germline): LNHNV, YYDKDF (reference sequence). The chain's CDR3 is CATSLYDAGDYGYTF. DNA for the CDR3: TGTGCCACCAGCCTCTACGATGCGGGCGACTATGGCTACACCTTC.

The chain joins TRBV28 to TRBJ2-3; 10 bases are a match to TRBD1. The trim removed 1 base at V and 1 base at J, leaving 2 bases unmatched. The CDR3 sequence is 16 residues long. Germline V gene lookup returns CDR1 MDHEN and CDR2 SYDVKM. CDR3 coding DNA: TGTGCCAGCAGTTTATTCGGGACAGGGGGCACAGATACGCAGTATTTT. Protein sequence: CASSLFGTGGTDTQYF.

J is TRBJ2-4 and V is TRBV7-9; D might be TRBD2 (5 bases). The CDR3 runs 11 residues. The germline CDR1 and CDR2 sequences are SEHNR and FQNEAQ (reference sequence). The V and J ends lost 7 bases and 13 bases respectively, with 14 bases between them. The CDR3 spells CASTSEVKQYF. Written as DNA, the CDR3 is TGTGCCAGCACCTCGGAGGTAAAACAGTACTTC.

CDR3 coding DNA: TGTGCCAGCAGTCGGGAGGACGGAGACAATCAGCCCCAGCATTTT. Protein: CASSREDGDNQPQHF. The chain joins TRBV6-1 to TRBJ1-5, with D uncertain. V was trimmed by 5 bases and J by 3 bases, leaving 14 bases between them. Looked up from germline, CDR1 is MNHNS and CDR2 is SASEGT. CDR3 length equals 15 residues.

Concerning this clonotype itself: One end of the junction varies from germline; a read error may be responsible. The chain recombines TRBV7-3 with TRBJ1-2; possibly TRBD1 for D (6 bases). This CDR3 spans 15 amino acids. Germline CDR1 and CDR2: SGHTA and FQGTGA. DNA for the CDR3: TGTGCCCGCAGGCTTCCGGGACATCTTAACTATGGCTACACCTTC. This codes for CARRLPGHLNYGYTF. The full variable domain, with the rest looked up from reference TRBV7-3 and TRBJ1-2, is GAGVSQTPSNKVTEKGKYVELRCDPISGHTALYWYRQSLGQGPEFLIYFQGTGAADDSGLPNDRFFAVRPEGSVSTLKIQRTERGDSAVYLCARRLPGHLNYGYTFGSGTRLTVV.

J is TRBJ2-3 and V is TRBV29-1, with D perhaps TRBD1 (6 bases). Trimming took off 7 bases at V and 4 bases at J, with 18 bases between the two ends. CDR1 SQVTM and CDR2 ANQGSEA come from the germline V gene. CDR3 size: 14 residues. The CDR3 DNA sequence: TGCAGCGCTGGGAGAGGGGGTCGGCCAGATACGCAGTATTTT. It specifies CSAGRGGRPDTQYF.

The CDR3 reads CASSVTFPATRYTF. For the CDR3, the DNA is TGTGCCAGCAGTGTCACCTTCCCCGCGACCCGCTACACCTTC. The V gene is TRBV6-4, the J gene TRBJ1-2; D not resolved. CDR3 size: 14 residues. Germline lookup yields CDR1 MRHNA and CDR2 SNTAGT. V was cut by 4 bases and J by 9 bases, with 18 bases left in between.

The chain's CDR3 is CASSQSPGRGTTDTQYF. CDR3 nucleotide sequence: TGTGCCAGCAGCCAATCCCCTGGGAGGGGGACCACAGATACGCAGTATTTT. The chain has TRBV4-2 and TRBJ2-3; possible D gene TRBD2, 7 bases. The ends were cut back, 2 bases at V and 2 bases at J, with 17 bases in the middle. Germline CDR1 reads LGHNA; CDR2 reads YNFKEQ. The CDR3 length is 17 residues.

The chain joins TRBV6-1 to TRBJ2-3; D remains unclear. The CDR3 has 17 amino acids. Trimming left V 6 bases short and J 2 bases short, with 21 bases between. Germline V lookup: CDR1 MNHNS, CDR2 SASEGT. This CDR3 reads CASSPIVRPSFTDTQYF. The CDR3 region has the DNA TGTGCCAGCAGCCCTATAGTGCGTCCCTCTTTCACAGATACGCAGTATTTT.

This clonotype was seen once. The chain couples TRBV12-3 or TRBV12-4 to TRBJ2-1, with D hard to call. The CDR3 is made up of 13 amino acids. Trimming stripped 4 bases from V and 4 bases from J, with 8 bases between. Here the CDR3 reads CASSYNEYNEQFF. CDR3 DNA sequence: TGTGCCAGCAGTTATAACGAATACAATGAGCAGTTCTTC.

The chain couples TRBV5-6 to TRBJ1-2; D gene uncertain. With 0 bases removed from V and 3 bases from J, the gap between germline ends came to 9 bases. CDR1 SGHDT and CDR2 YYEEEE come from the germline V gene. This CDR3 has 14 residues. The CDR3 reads CASSLGVPDYGYTF. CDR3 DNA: TGTGCCAGCAGCTTGGGGGTCCCCGACTATGGCTACACCTTC.

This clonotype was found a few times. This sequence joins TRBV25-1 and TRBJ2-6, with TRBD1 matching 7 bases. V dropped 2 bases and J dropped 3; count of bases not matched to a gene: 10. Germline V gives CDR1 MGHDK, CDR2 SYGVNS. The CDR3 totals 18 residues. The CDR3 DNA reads TGTGCCAGCAGTGAAGGGACAGTGAGTTGGAGTGGGGCCAACGTCCTGACTTTC. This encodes CASSEGTVSWSGANVLTF.